This T cell receptor beta chain appears in the sequencing data of a study of cytomegalovirus exposure and HLA in healthy donors. Study outcomes and limitations: Productive rates of about 90% or about 30% were seen for most TCR beta V segments in an earlier analysis.

The PCR ran on 60 Vbeta and 13 Jbeta primers. Assay used: immunoSEQ multiplex PCR; TCRdb lists only in-frame clones, some missing. Altogether more than 85,000 clones are present, 75% to 80% being singletons, with the ten largest covering approximately 1.2%. This clone was observed a few times. The antigen is undetermined. The receptor comes from a woman aged 25 to 39 in good health and CMV-seronegative. The specimen was PBMCs.

CDR3 amino acids: CASRWGGGDAEAFF. Here the CDR3 DNA reads TGTGCCAGCAGATGGGGCGGGGGCGACGCTGAAGCTTTCTTT. The V gene is TRBV28, the J gene TRBJ1-1; possibly TRBD1 for D (6 bases). The V and J ends lost 6 bases and 6 bases respectively, with 17 bases between them. CDR1 and CDR2 from the germline V gene are MDHEN and SYDVKM. CDR3 length: 14 residues.